This T cell receptor (beta chain) was sequenced during a study of response to subunit inactivated influenza vaccine. Findings and limits, study-wide: Only a handful of new T cells, the authors suggested, are recruited with each seasonal influenza vaccination.

From the RT-PCR reads, TCRdb called clonotypes with MiXCR, one entry per CDR3 protein. The data hold 450,000 to 550,000 distinct CDR3 sequences, with 25% observed a single time. Of note for this clonotype: Its antigen is undetermined.

Germline CDR1 is SNHLY and CDR2 is FYNNEI. This CDR3 region has 15 residues. Trimming took 8 bases from V and 1 from J, leaving 18 bases between them. The sequence was collected from a man in his forties or fifties who received an inactivated influenza vaccine. The chain uses TRBV2 and TRBJ2-7; D is perhaps TRBD1 (5 bases). The material was CD4+ T cells sorted from PBMCs, obtained 5 days after vaccination. CDR3 coding DNA: TGTGCCAGCGGTGGGGCCGCTACCCGTTCCTACGAGCAGTACTTC. Translation gives CASGGAATRSYEQYF.